This T cell receptor (beta chain) was recovered during a study of T cell changes during pregnancy in multiple sclerosis. CDR1 SGHVS and CDR2 FNYEAQ come from the germline V gene. J lost 6 bases, V lost 5 bases, and 18 bases had no gene match. The CDR3 length is 18 residues. Libraries were prepared by immunoSEQ multiplex PCR; TCRdb keeps only in-frame clonotypes and omits some of them. The sample has some 120,000 clones, approximately 90% seen once. The source of this sequence is a female donor with multiple sclerosis, enrolled in a pregnancy study. The rearrangement links TRBV7-6 to TRBJ2-3; 9 bases align to TRBD2. The sequencing here drew on peripheral blood, taken in the third trimester of pregnancy. The CDR3 loop is CASSEKGGGALFLDTQYF. The DNA for the CDR3 is TGTGCCAGCAGCGAAAAGGGCGGGGGGGCCTTATTTTTGGATACGCAGTATTTT.